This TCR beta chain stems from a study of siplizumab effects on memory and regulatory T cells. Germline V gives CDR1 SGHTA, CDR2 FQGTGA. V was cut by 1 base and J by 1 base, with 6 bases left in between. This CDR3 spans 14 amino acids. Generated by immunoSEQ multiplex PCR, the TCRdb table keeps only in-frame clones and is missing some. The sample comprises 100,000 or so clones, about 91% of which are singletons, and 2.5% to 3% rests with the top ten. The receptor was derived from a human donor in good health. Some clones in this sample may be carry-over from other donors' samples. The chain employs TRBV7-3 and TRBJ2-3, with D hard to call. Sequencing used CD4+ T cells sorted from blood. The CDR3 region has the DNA TGTGCCAGCAGCTTAAACCCCGGCACAGATACGCAGTATTTT. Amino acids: CASSLNPGTDTQYF. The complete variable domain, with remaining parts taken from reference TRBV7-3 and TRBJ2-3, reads GAGVSQTPSNKVTEKGKYVELRCDPISGHTALYWYRQSLGQGPEFLIYFQGTGAADDSGLPNDRFFAVRPEGSVSTLKIQRTERGDSAVYLCASSLNPGTDTQYFGPGTRLTVL.